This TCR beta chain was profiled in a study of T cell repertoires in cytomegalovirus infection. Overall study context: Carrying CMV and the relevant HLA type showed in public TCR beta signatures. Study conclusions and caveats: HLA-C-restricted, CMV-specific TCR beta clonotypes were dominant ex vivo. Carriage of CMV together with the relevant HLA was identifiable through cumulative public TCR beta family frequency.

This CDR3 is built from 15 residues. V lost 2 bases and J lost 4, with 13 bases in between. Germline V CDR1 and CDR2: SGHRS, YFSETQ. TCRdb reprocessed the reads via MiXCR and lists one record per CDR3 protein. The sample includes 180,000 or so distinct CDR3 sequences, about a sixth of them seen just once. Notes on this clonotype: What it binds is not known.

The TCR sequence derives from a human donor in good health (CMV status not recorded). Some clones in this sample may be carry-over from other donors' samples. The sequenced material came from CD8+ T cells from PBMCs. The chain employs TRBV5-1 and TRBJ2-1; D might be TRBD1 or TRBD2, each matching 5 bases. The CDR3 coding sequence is TGCGCCAGCAGCTTCCGGGACGGGGCTTACAATGAGCAGTTCTTC. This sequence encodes CASSFRDGAYNEQFF.